This T cell receptor (beta chain) is drawn from a study of Graves' ophthalmopathy and Graves' hyperthyroidism. RNA transcripts yielded amplified TCR beta CDR3 regions. First-round RT-PCR employed HTBI primers, with a second-round multiplex PCR after it. Each CDR3 protein is one row after TCRdb ran MiXCR on the multiplex PCR reads. The repertoire holds roughly 610,000 distinct CDR3 sequences, with 22% as singletons. Notes on this clonotype: Its matching antigen is unknown.

Researchers turned away patients with other autoimmune diseases, uncontrolled infections, pregnancy or lactation. Study outcomes and limitations: Forecasting of ophthalmopathy progression by the model achieved around 68% sensitivity and 72% to 85% specificity. Sensitivity of around 85% and specificity of 70% to 84% were achieved when a 13-signature model separated ophthalmopathy from stable hyperthyroidism. Blood repertoires reportedly contained most expanded thyroid clonotypes above 0.001 frequency.

Sequencing used peripheral blood. This clonotype was sampled from a woman in her late teens or twenties with stable Graves' hyperthyroidism. Some clones in this sample may be carry-over from other donors' samples.

CDR3 coding DNA: TGTGCCAGCAGTTTAAGTTGGCGGGACCAAGAGACCCAGTACTTC. It specifies CASSLSWRDQETQYF. The chain employs TRBV12-3 or TRBV12-4 and TRBJ2-5, with D tentatively TRBD2 (5 bases). Trimming removed 2 bases from V and 0 bases from J, with 10 bases in between. CDR3 length equals 15 residues.